This TCR beta chain was identified during a study of T cell repertoires in cytomegalovirus infection. Study-wide findings and caveats: HLA-C-restricted CMV clonotypes gave the most frequent clonotype in two of eight donors.

The CDR3 sequence is 16 residues long. Germline lookup yields CDR1 MGHRA and CDR2 YSYEKL. Trimming left V 0 bases short and J 4 bases short, with 12 bases between. About this clonotype: Its antigen is still unknown.

In TCRdb, the reads were re-called with MiXCR into one record per CDR3 protein. In the table there are 480,000 or so distinct CDR3 sequences, 10% to 12% of which are singletons. V is TRBV4-1 and J is TRBJ2-2; no clear D gene. The sequence derives from a human donor in good health (CMV status not recorded). Some clones in this sample may be carry-over from other donors' samples. Material: PBMCs. Written as DNA, the CDR3 is TGCGCCAGCAGCCAAGATGGGGTAAAGTCCACCGGGGAGCTGTTTTTT. Protein: CASSQDGVKSTGELFF.